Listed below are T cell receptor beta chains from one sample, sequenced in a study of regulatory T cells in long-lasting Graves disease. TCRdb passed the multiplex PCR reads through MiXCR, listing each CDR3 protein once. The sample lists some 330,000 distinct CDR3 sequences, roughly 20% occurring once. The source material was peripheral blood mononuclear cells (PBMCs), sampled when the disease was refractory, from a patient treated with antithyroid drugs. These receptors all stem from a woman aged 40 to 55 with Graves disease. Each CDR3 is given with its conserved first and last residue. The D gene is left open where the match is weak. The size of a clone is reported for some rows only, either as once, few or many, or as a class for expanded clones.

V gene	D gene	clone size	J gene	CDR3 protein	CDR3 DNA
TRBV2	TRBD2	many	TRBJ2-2	CASTWTSGTAGELFF	TGTGCCAGCACCTGGACTAGCGGGACTGCCGGGGAGCTGTTTTTT
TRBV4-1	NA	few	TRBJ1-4	CASSQGGSSNEKLFF	TGTGCCAGCAGCCAAGGCGGCAGCTCCAATGAAAAACTGTTTTTT
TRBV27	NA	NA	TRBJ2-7	CASSFGGSVYEQYF	TGTGCCAGCAGTTTCGGTGGGAGTGTCTACGAGCAGTACTTC
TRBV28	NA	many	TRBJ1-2	CASSGGVGYTF	TGTGCCAGTTCCGGTGGGGTTGGCTACACCTTC
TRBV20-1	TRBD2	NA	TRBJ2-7	CSARSRTSGSREQYF	TGCAGTGCTAGATCCCGGACTAGCGGGAGTAGAGAGCAGTACTTC
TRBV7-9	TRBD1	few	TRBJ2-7	CASSTRTGKDWGEQYF	TGTGCCAGCAGCACCCGGACAGGGAAAGACTGGGGCGAGCAGTACTTC
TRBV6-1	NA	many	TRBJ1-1	CASSEFHQNTEAFF	TGTGCCAGCAGTGAATTCCACCAGAACACTGAAGCTTTCTTT
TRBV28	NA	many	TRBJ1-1	CASSLTPPMNTEAFF	TGTGCCAGCAGTCTGACACCGCCCATGAACACTGAAGCTTTCTTT
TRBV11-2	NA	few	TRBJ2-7	CASSLVRQPYEQYF	TGTGCCAGCAGCTTAGTCAGGCAACCCTACGAGCAGTACTTC
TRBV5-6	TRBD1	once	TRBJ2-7	CASSLMGQGFYSYEQYF	TGTGCCAGCAGCTTAATGGGACAGGGGTTTTACTCCTACGAGCAGTACTTC
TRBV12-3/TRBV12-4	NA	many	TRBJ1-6	CASTSRGDSPLHF	TGTGCCAGCACTTCACGAGGGGATTCACCCCTCCACTTT
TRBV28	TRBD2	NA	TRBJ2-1	CASSLTDRRLAGVNEQFF	TGTGCCAGCAGTTTGACAGACCGTAGACTAGCGGGAGTTAATGAGCAGTTCTTC
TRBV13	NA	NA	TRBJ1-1	CASSVAGRSTEAFF	TGTGCCAGCAGCGTCGCAGGGAGGAGCACTGAAGCTTTCTTT
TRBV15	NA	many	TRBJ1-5	CATRMNRSPNQPQHF	TGTGCCACCAGAATGAACCGGTCACCTAATCAGCCCCAGCATTTT
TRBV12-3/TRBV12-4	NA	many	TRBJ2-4	CASSLLYSRGLTFGKNIQYF	TGTGCCAGCAGTTTACTATACTCGCGGGGACTGACGTTTGGCAAAAACATTCAGTACTTC
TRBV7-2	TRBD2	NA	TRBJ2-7	CASSPASGGAEQYF	TGTGCCAGCAGCCCCGCTAGCGGTGGGGCCGAGCAGTACTTC
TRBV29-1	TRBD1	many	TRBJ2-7	CSVAGQGGDEQYF	TGCAGCGTGGCGGGACAGGGGGGCGACGAGCAGTACTTC
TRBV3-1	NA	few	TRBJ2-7	CASSQAHSSYEQYF	TGTGCCAGCAGCCAGGCGCACTCTTCCTACGAGCAGTACTTC
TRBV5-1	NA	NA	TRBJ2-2	CASSLGGATTGELFF	TGCGCCAGCAGCTTAGGGGGGGCTACCACCGGGGAGCTGTTTTTT
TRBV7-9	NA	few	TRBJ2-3	CASSLVGESDTQYF	TGTGCCAGCAGCTTAGTAGGAGAGTCAGATACGCAGTATTTT
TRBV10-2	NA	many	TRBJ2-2	CASKWGTGELFF	TGCGCCAGCAAATGGGGAACCGGGGAGCTGTTTTTT
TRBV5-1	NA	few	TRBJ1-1	CASSLGQGRPEAFF	TGCGCCAGCAGCTTGGGGCAGGGGCGGCCTGAAGCTTTCTTT
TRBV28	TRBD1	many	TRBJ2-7	CASRGTGGPYEQYF	TGTGCCAGCAGAGGGACAGGGGGACCCTACGAGCAGTACTTC
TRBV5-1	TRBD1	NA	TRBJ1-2	CASSSTGTAYGYTF	TGCGCCAGCAGCTCAACCGGGACAGCCTATGGCTACACCTTC
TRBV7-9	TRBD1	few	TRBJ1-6	CASSLEGALGSPLHF	TGTGCCAGCAGCTTAGAGGGGGCCCTGGGTTCACCCCTCCACTTT
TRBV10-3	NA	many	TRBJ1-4	CAISDRYNEKLFF	TGTGCCATCAGTGACAGATATAATGAAAAACTGTTTTTT
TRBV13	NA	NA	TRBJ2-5	CASSLATLEGPKQETQYF	TGTGCCAGCAGCTTAGCGACGCTGGAGGGACCTAAGCAAGAGACCCAGTACTTC
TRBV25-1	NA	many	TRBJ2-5	CASREGWGWETQYF	TGTGCCAGCAGAGAGGGGTGGGGATGGGAGACCCAGTACTTC
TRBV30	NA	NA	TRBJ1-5	CAWSETGLINQPQHF	TGTGCCTGGAGCGAAACAGGACTGATCAATCAGCCCCAGCATTTT
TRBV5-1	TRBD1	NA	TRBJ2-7	CASSFGTGCYEQYF	TGCGCCAGCAGCTTCGGGACAGGGTGCTACGAGCAGTACTTC
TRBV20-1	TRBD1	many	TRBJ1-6	CSASRDSDSPLHF	TGCAGTGCTTCTCGGGACAGCGATTCACCCCTCCACTTT
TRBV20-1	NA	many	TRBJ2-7	CSANAPQGVYEQYF	TGCAGTGCTAATGCCCCCCAAGGGGTCTACGAGCAGTACTTC
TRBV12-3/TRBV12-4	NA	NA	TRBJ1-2	CASSVGWAGATLRGYTF	TGTGCCAGCAGCGTTGGTTGGGCAGGAGCGACCTTGAGAGGCTACACCTTC
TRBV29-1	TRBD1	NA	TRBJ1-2	CSALGTGAGYGYTF	TGCAGCGCACTAGGGACAGGGGCTGGGTATGGCTACACCTTC
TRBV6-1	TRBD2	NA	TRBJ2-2	CATRGTSGRASTNTGELFF	TGTGCCACGAGGGGGACTAGCGGGAGGGCAAGTACGAACACCGGGGAGCTGTTTTTT
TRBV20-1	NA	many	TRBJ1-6	CSARDPLEGSYNSPLHF	TGCAGTGCTAGAGACCCACTCGAGGGGTCCTATAATTCACCCCTCCACTTT
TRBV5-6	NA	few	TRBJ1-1	CASSYLTGTEAFF	TGTGCCAGCAGCTATTTAACGGGGACTGAAGCTTTCTTT
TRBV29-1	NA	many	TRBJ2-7	CSGRDTPHEQYF	TGCAGCGGCAGGGACACCCCTCACGAGCAGTACTTC
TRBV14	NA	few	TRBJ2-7	CASSQWGEQYF	TGTGCCAGCAGCCAATGGGGCGAGCAGTACTTC
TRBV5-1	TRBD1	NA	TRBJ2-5	CASSKQGANQETQYF	TGCGCCAGCAGCAAACAGGGGGCGAACCAAGAGACCCAGTACTTC
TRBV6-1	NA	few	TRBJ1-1	CASTPPGNTEAFF	TGTGCCAGCACTCCGCCGGGGAACACTGAAGCTTTCTTT
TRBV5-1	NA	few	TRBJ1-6	CASSPDPPRSPLHF	TGCGCCAGCAGTCCCGACCCTCCCAGATCACCCCTCCACTTT
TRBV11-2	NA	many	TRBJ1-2	CASSPSPGYGYTF	TGTGCCAGCAGCCCGTCCCCTGGCTATGGCTACACCTTC
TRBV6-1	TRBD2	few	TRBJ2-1	CASSELAGGHNEQFF	TGTGCCAGCAGTGAACTAGCGGGAGGGCACAATGAGCAGTTCTTC
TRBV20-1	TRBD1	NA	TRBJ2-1	CSATNPGQVKNEQFF	TGCAGTGCTACCAATCCGGGACAGGTGAAAAATGAGCAGTTCTTC
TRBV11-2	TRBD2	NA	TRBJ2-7	CAWSVAAGGSYEQYF	TGTGCCTGGAGTGTAGCAGCGGGAGGATCCTACGAGCAGTACTTC
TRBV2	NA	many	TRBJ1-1	CASRHDSRWDTEAFF	TGTGCCAGCAGGCATGACTCTCGGTGGGACACTGAAGCTTTCTTT
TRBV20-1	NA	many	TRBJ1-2	CSASDRLYGYTF	TGCAGTGCTTCAGACAGACTCTATGGCTACACCTTC
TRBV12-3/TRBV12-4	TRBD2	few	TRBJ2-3	CASSLASGGTDTQYF	TGTGCCAGCAGTTTGGCTAGCGGTGGCACAGATACGCAGTATTTT
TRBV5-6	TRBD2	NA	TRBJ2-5	CASSSGTSGRAGETQYF	TGTGCCAGCAGCTCCGGGACTAGCGGGAGGGCCGGGGAGACCCAGTACTTC
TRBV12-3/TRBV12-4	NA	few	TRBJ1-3	CASSLGRVDTIYF	TGTGCCAGCAGTTTAGGCAGGGTGGACACCATATATTTT
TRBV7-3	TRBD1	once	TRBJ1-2	CASSSTGTGNRGYTF	TGTGCCAGCAGCTCAACCGGGACAGGGAATCGGGGCTACACCTTC
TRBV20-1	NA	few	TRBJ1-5	CSASRDTSFNQPQHF	TGCAGTGCTAGTAGGGACACCTCATTCAATCAGCCCCAGCATTTT
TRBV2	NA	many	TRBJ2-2	CARTGTDGELFF	TGTGCCAGGACAGGAACAGACGGGGAGCTGTTTTTT
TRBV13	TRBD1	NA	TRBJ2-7	CASSPGTALYEQYF	TGTGCCAGCAGCCCTGGGACAGCCCTCTACGAGCAGTACTTC
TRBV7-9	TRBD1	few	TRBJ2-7	CASSLRQGRSYEQYF	TGTGCCAGCAGCCTGCGACAGGGTAGATCCTACGAGCAGTACTTC
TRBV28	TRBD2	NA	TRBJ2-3	CASRHTTLAGGSTDTQYF	TGTGCCAGCAGACATACCACCCTAGCGGGAGGCTCCACAGATACGCAGTATTTT